The source of this T cell receptor beta chain is a study of neurological immune-mediated disorders. At least ten counts were recorded for this clonotype. Germline values: CDR1 DFQATT, CDR2 SNEGSKA (reference sequence). Unmatched junction bases numbered 9, after V lost 6 bases and J lost 2 bases. This CDR3 comprises 14 residues. One entry per CDR3 protein, called by TCRdb with MiXCR from the 5' RACE reads. The sample contains tens of thousands of distinct CDR3 sequences, roughly 5% of which appear only once. The clonotype was recovered from a human donor with multiple sclerosis. The donor label of this sample is uncertain. Sequencing was performed on PBMCs. This chain joins TRBV20-1 and TRBJ1-1; 7 nucleotides match TRBD1. CDR3 sequence: CSATRRTGNTEAFF. The CDR3, as DNA: TGCAGTGCCACCCGGAGGACAGGCAACACTGAAGCTTTCTTT.